This T cell receptor (beta chain) was obtained from a study of radiotherapy plus CTLA-4 blockade in lung cancer. Background on the study: In around 19% of patients, objective responses were seen; around 34% had disease control.

For this clone: Its antigen is currently unknown.

The method was immunoSEQ multiplex PCR; TCRdb's version includes in-frame clones alone and lacks a portion of them. The profile shows more than 75,000 clones, roughly 70% of them singletons. Germline V gene sequence: CDR1 MGHRA, CDR2 YSYEKL. V was cut by 1 base and J by 3 bases, with 12 bases left in between. The CDR3 is 15 amino acids. Regarding the study as a whole: Researchers report tumor-derived TCR clones expanding in blood after radiotherapy plus ipilimumab. Early blood T cell clone changes and increased post-radiation serum interferon-beta were reportedly the strongest response predictors.

Specimen: peripheral blood, collected from a patient treated with radiotherapy plus ipilimumab. The TCR comes from a human donor with non-small cell lung cancer that progressed on radiotherapy plus ipilimumab. This sequence joins TRBV4-1 and TRBJ1-1, with D uncertain. The CDR3 bases are TGCGCCAGCAGCCAAGGAAGGGCGCGGGACACTGAAGCTTTCTTT. Amino acid sequence: CASSQGRARDTEAFF.